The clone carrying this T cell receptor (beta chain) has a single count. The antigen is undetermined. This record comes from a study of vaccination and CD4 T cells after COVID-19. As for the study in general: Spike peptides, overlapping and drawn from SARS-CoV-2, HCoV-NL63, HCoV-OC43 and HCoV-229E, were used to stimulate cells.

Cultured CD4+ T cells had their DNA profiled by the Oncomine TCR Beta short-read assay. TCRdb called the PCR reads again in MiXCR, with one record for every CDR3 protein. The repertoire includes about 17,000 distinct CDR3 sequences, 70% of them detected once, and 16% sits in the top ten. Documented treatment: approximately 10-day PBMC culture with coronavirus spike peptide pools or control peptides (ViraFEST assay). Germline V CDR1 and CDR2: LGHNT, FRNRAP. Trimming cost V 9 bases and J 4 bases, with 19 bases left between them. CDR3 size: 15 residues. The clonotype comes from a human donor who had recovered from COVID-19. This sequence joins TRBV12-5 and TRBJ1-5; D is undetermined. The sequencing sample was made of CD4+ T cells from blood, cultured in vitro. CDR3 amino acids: CASGFGSSINQPQHF. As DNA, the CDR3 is TGTGCTAGCGGGTTTGGATCCAGCATTAATCAGCCCCAGCATTTT.